Listed here are 5 T cell receptor beta chains from one sample, sequenced in a study of spatial heterogeneity in lung cancer. The time point was: sample taken at primary tumor resection. TCRdb processed the 5' RACE reads anew with MiXCR; each CDR3 protein has one entry. Of about 48,000 distinct CDR3 sequences listed, approximately 5% were seen once; the top ten hold 11%. The source material was PBMCs, sampled at surgery. All receptors derive from a male donor with early-stage non-small cell lung cancer.

The chain combines TRBV18 with TRBJ2-7; no firm D call. Germline assignment: CDR1 KGHSH and CDR2 LQKENI. V was pared by 2 bases and J by 5 bases, with 10 bases between. This CDR3 has 13 amino acids. CDR3 in DNA: TGTGCCAGCTCACCAGGGAATAAGCACGAGCAGTACTTC. This encodes CASSPGNKHEQYF.

Ten or more counts support this clonotype. The chain combines TRBV27 with TRBJ1-1; perhaps TRBD1 as D (6 bases). CDR3 size: 14 residues. Trimming left V 3 bases short and J 5 bases short, with 13 bases between. Looked up from germline, CDR1 is MNHEY and CDR2 is SMNVEV (reference sequence). The CDR3 region is CASSFSQGGTEAFF. The CDR3 region has the DNA TGTGCCAGCAGTTTTTCACAGGGAGGGACTGAAGCTTTCTTT.

This clonotype was seen repeatedly, ten times or more. The chain couples TRBV7-6 to TRBJ2-5, with D uncertain. V lost 6 bases to trimming and J lost 4 bases, with 15 bases between them. The germline gives CDR1 SGHVS, CDR2 FNYEAQ. This CDR3 contains 14 residues. The CDR3 DNA reads as TGTGCCAGCAGTCTAGGATCATTTTCAGAGACCCAGTACTTC. It encodes CASSLGSFSETQYF. Filled out from reference TRBV7-6 and TRBJ2-5, the complete variable domain reads GAGVSQSPRYKVTKRGQDVALRCDPISGHVSLYWYRQALGQGPEFLTYFNYEAQQDKSGLPNDRFSAERPEGSISTLTIQRTEQRDSAMYRCASSLGSFSETQYFGPGTRLLVL.

This clonotype was observed many times. The chain uses TRBV5-8 and TRBJ2-3; D is uncertain. Germline-derived CDR1 and CDR2 are SGHTS and YDEGEE. V dropped 0 bases and J dropped 2 bases, with 4 bases sitting between them. The CDR3 consists of 13 residues. In DNA, the CDR3 is TGTGCCAGCAGCTTGGACCACACAGATACGCAGTATTTT. Amino acid sequence: CASSLDHTDTQYF.

The sample holds many counts of this clonotype. The CDR3 protein is CASSPGHLRRGISYEQYF. The CDR3 DNA is TGCGCCAGCAGCCCGGGACACCTTCGGCGGGGGATCTCCTACGAGCAGTACTTC. The genes are TRBV4-1 and TRBJ2-7; possible D gene TRBD2, 7 bases. Germline lookup yields CDR1 MGHRA and CDR2 YSYEKL. The CDR3 runs to 18 residues. V lost 4 bases and J lost 0, with 22 bases in between.